Listed below are T cell receptor beta chains from one sample, sequenced in a study of blood T cell repertoires in COVID-19. Sequenced by immunoSEQ multiplex PCR; TCRdb stores in-frame clones only, minus some. The table shows 180,000 or so clones, with 86% occurring only once. Material: PBMCs or T cells enriched from blood (not recorded which). These receptors originate from a man aged 35 to 55 with acute COVID-19. CDR3s include the opening cysteine and the closing phenylalanine or tryptophan.

CASTPGLADSYNEQFF	TRBV28	TRBJ2-1
CATGGSGTSLHTGELFF	TRBV15	TRBJ2-2
CASSERTGNYNEQFF	TRBV6-1	TRBJ2-1
CSVSADTGELFF	TRBV29-1	TRBJ2-2
CASSQMGQNTEAFF	TRBV6-6	TRBJ1-1
CASSPGGGLAGGNEQFF	TRBV18	TRBJ2-1
CASRISGTEQFF	TRBV6-5	TRBJ2-1
CASSELRQGVWYEQYF	TRBV7-9	TRBJ2-7
CASRERVLNLMFF	TRBV10-1	TRBJ1-4
CASSLSSGAYNEQFF	TRBV11-3	TRBJ2-1
CASSGAAGAANEQFF	TRBV6-4	TRBJ2-1
CASSGGDFTSGNTIYF	TRBV2	TRBJ1-3
CASSPGDREETQYF	TRBV7-3	TRBJ2-5
CASSLVGSSYNEQFF	TRBV7-6	TRBJ2-1
CASSVVSSYNSPLHF	TRBV9	TRBJ1-6
CASSLRTSGGEQFF	TRBV27	TRBJ2-1
CASGLPSHPTQGSNQPQHF	TRBV12-5	TRBJ1-5
CASEPTGGYTEAFF	TRBV6-5	TRBJ1-1
CASSGEFMNTEAFF	TRBV2	TRBJ1-1
CASSDGQGDQPQHF	TRBV2	TRBJ1-5
CASSNRTDQHAQYF	TRBV5-1	TRBJ2-5
CASSLLAGELYNEQFF	TRBV27	TRBJ2-1
CASGRASGGTTDTQYF	TRBV7-9	TRBJ2-3
CASSFRDTNSYEQYF	TRBV7-7	TRBJ2-7
CASSLEGESGYTF	TRBV7-9	TRBJ1-2
CASSPLTGASGNTIYF	TRBV3-1/TRBV3-2	TRBJ1-3
CSVVSGSSYNEQFF	TRBV29-1	TRBJ2-1
CASKRQGNIGGYTF	TRBV19	TRBJ1-2
CASSVGLAEPYEQYF	TRBV9	TRBJ2-7
CSALRGSGRGLF	TRBV29-1	TRBJ2-1
CASSPGQGGNQPQHF	TRBV6-5	TRBJ1-5
CASSVGTASYEQYF	TRBV9	TRBJ2-7
CAWSVASGTEAFF	TRBV30	TRBJ1-1
CASSLGLAGAPDEQYF	TRBV28	TRBJ2-7
CASSLPRQGNTIYF	TRBV7-8	TRBJ1-3
CASSPGRGETQYF	TRBV18	TRBJ2-5
CASSHRDGRLSSYNEQFF	TRBV3-1/TRBV3-2	TRBJ2-1
CASSPRTGDGYTF	TRBV5-4	TRBJ1-2
CASTSRENTEAFF	TRBV11-1	TRBJ1-1
CASSPQGGGNQPQHF	TRBV6-5	TRBJ1-5
CASSSMGLAVQETQYF	TRBV7-9	TRBJ2-5
CASSYSSGVNEQYF	TRBV6-6	TRBJ2-7
CASSTDRAYEQYF	TRBV6-5	TRBJ2-7
CASLGQGFQETQYF	TRBV4-1	TRBJ2-5
CASSLGRQETQYF	TRBV11-3	TRBJ2-5
CASTHLGGGGTEAFF	TRBV13	TRBJ1-1
CASTPPGQTNTGELFF	TRBV19	TRBJ2-2
CSVVDSSYEQYF	TRBV29-1	TRBJ2-7
CASSGQGISGYTF	TRBV10-2	TRBJ1-2
CASITYGEGRELFF	TRBV6-5	TRBJ2-2
CASSVAEGSWETQYF	TRBV9	TRBJ2-5
CASSTVGTGNSPLHF	TRBV19	TRBJ1-6
CASSLSGAGAYEQYF	TRBV27	TRBJ2-7
CATSGQGQRMKELFF	TRBV2	TRBJ1-4